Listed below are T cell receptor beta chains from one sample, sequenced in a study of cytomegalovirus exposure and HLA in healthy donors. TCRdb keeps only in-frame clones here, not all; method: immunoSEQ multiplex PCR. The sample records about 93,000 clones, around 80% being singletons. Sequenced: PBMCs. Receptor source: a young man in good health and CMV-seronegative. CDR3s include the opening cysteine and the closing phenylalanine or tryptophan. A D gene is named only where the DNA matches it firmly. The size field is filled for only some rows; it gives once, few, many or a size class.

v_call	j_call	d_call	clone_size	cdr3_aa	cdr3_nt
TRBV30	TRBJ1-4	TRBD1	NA	CAWSVLLDRVNEKLFF	TGTGCCTGGAGTGTACTGTTGGACAGGGTGAATGAAAAACTGTTTTTT
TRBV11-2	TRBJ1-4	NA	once	CASSLGGGLGKLFF	TGTGCCAGCAGCTTAGGCGGGGGGTTGGGAAAACTGTTTTTT
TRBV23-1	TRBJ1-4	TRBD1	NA	CASSQSGKQGLTNEKLFF	TGCGCCAGCAGTCAATCGGGCAAACAGGGGCTAACTAATGAAAAACTGTTTTTT
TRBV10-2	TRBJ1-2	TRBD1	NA	CASISGTGALGYTF	TGCGCCAGCATTTCCGGGACAGGGGCTTTGGGCTACACCTTC
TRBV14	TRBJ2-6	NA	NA	CASSQSYSGANVLTF	TGTGCCAGCAGCCAGAGTTACTCTGGGGCCAACGTCCTGACTTTC
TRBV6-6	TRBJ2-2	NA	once	CASLPPLTDTGELFF	TGTGCCAGCCTACCCCCGCTAACGGACACCGGGGAGCTGTTTTTT
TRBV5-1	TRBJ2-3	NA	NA	CASSLLSSADTQYF	TGCGCCAGCAGCTTGCTTAGTTCCGCAGATACGCAGTATTTT
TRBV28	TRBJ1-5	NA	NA	CASSSPQGGNQPQHF	TGTGCCAGCAGCTCGCCCCAGGGTGGCAATCAGCCCCAGCATTTT
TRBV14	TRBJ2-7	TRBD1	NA	CASSQGGQGYEQYF	TGTGCCAGCAGCCAAGGGGGACAGGGCTACGAGCAGTACTTC
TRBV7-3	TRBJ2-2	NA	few	CASSFGLNAGELFF	TGTGCCAGCAGCTTTGGACTGAACGCCGGGGAGCTGTTTTTT
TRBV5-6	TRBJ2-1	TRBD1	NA	CASSWRQGNEQFF	TGTGCCAGCAGCTGGAGACAGGGCAATGAGCAGTTCTTC
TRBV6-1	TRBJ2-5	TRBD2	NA	CASSEGLAGSFAETQYF	TGTGCCAGCAGTGAAGGGCTAGCGGGATCGTTTGCAGAGACCCAGTACTTC
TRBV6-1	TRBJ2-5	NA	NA	CASSEEGGGGHFYQETQYF	TGTGCCAGCAGTGAAGAGGGTGGGGGGGGCCACTTCTACCAAGAGACCCAGTACTTC
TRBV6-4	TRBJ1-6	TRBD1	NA	CASRGTGHNSPLHF	TGTGCCAGCAGGGGGACAGGGCATAATTCACCCCTCCACTTT
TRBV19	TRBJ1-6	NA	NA	CASSIGRNSPLHF	TGTGCCAGTAGTATAGGGAGGAATTCACCCCTCCACTTT
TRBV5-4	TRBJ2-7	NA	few	CASSLGGTQSYEQYF	TGTGCCAGCAGCTTGGGGGGGACACAATCCTACGAGCAGTACTTC
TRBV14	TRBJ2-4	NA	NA	CASSPTGNIQYF	TGTGCCAGCAGCCCCACCGGAAACATTCAGTACTTC
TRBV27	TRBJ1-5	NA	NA	CASSPRSNQPQHF	TGTGCCAGCAGTCCGAGGTCGAATCAGCCCCAGCATTTT
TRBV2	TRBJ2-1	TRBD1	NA	CASRGGSYNEQFF	TGTGCCAGCAGAGGGGGCAGTTACAATGAGCAGTTCTTC
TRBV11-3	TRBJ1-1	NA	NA	CASSLDRGPNTEAFF	TGTGCCAGCAGCTTAGACAGGGGTCCCAACACTGAAGCTTTCTTT